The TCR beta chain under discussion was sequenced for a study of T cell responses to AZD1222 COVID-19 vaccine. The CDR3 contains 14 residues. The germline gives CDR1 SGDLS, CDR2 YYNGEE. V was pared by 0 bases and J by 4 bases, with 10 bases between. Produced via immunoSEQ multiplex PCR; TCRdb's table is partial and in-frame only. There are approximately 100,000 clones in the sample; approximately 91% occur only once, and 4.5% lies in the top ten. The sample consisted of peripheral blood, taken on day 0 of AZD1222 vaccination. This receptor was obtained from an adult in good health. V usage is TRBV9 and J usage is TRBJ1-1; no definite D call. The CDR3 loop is CASSVGLGSTEAFF. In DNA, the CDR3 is TGTGCCAGCAGCGTAGGGTTAGGGAGCACTGAAGCTTTCTTT.